This T cell receptor beta chain is drawn from a study of CD8 T cells in ankylosing spondylitis. Whole-study findings and limits: The study identified a TCR beta motif of eight highly homologous variants that appeared characteristic of ankylosing spondylitis blood. Prior work had noted some motif variants in reactive arthritis blood and synovial fluid. Within matched ankylosing spondylitis synovial fluid, disease-linked clones were reportedly significantly enriched.

Germline values: CDR1 SGHTA, CDR2 FQGTGA. This CDR3 spans 18 amino acids. V lost 1 base to trimming and J lost 7 bases, with 23 bases between them. A few counts support this clonotype. The antigen remains unidentified. MiXCR, applied by TCRdb to the 5' RACE reads, yields one record per CDR3 protein. The data contain 150,000 to 200,000 distinct CDR3 sequences, around a sixth of them seen just once; the ten biggest clones take up about 4.3%. Sequences were obtained from blood, either unsorted or a sorted T cell fraction (not recorded which). This sequence originates from a male donor between 10 and 30 years old with ankylosing spondylitis or in good health (not recorded which). The rearrangement uses TRBV7-3 and TRBJ2-1; D perhaps matches TRBD2 (6 bases). The CDR3 sequence is CASSLRNGTRIKRNEQFF. CDR3 DNA: TGTGCCAGCAGCTTAAGGAATGGGACTCGCATAAAGAGGAATGAGCAGTTCTTC. Full variable domain (missing parts from reference TRBV7-3 and TRBJ2-1): GAGVSQTPSNKVTEKGKYVELRCDPISGHTALYWYRQSLGQGPEFLIYFQGTGAADDSGLPNDRFFAVRPEGSVSTLKIQRTERGDSAVYLCASSLRNGTRIKRNEQFFGPGTRLTVL.